The sample holds one count of the clone carrying this T cell receptor beta chain. Its antigen remains unidentified. This sample is part of a study of T cell responses to AZD1222 COVID-19 vaccine. Profiled with immunoSEQ multiplex PCR; TCRdb holds only in-frame clones, not every one. This table holds about 150,000 clones, roughly nine tenths found once. Whole-study results and caveats: Baseline testing showed seropositivity in only a handful of AZD1222 recipients.

Unmatched junction bases numbered 11, after V lost 2 bases and J lost 3 bases. The germline gives CDR1 MNHNS, CDR2 SASEGT. This CDR3 region has 18 residues. This TCR was recovered from an adult in good health. The sample consisted of peripheral blood, taken on day 0 of MenACWY control vaccination. The V call is TRBV6-1, the J call TRBJ2-3, with 10 bases lining up with TRBD1. CDR3 sequence reads: CASSEPSPGQGRTDTQYF. The DNA of the CDR3 is TGTGCCAGCAGTGAACCTTCTCCGGGACAGGGGAGGACAGATACGCAGTATTTT.